This T cell receptor (beta chain) was identified during a study of Ad26.COV2.S vaccination and SARS-CoV-2 variants. The wider study: Donor was in the COV1001 Ad26.COV2.S trial arm. Each vaccinee took Ad26.COV2.S intramuscularly, once or twice 56 days apart.

The protocol was immunoSEQ multiplex PCR, while the TCRdb copy is restricted to in-frame clones and leaves out a portion. The data show around 310,000 clones, 90% seen once. Treatment in this sample: around 19 received Ad26.COV2.S at low or high dose, single or two shots; 5 received placebo; per-sample allocation not given. Sampling took place 63 days after the first vaccine or placebo injection. This sequence was found in a person between 18 and 60 years old who received the Ad26.COV2.S COVID-19 vaccine or a placebo. The sample consisted of peripheral blood, taken in a trial of Ad26.COV2.S vaccine versus placebo.

The chain's CDR3 is CASGRIHEQYF. The CDR3 coding sequence is TGTGCCAGCGGTCGGATTCACGAGCAGTACTTC. The V call is TRBV25-1, the J call TRBJ2-7; D not resolved. Trimming cost V 8 bases and J 5 bases, with 10 bases left between them. This CDR3 has 11 amino acids. The germline V gene has CDR1 MGHDK and CDR2 SYGVNS.